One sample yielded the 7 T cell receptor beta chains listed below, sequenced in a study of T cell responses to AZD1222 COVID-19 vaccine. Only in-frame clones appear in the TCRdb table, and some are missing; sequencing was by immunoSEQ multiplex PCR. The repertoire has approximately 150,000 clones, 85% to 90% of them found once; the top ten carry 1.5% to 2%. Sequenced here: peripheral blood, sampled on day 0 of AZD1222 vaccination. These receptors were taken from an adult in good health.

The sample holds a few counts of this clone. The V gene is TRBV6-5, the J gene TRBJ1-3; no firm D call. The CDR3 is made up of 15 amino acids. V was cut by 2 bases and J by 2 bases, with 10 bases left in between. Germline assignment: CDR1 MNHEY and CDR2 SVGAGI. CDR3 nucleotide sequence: TGTGCCAGCAGTTACAACTTCAATCCTGGAAACACCATATATTTT. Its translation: CASSYNFNPGNTIYF.

As DNA, the CDR3 is TGTGCCAGCAGCTTTGGAGGGGACGGTCATTTGGATACGCAGTATTTT. It encodes CASSFGGDGHLDTQYF. The V call is TRBV11-3, the J call TRBJ2-3; D possibly corresponds to TRBD2 (6 bases). The germline gives CDR1 SGHNT, CDR2 YENEEA. The germline V and J ends were trimmed by 3 bases and 6 bases, with 19 bases remaining between them. This CDR3 spans 16 amino acids.

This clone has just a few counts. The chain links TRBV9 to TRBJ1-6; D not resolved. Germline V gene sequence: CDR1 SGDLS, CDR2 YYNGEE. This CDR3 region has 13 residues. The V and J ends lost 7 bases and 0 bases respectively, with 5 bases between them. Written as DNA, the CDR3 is TGTGCCAGCGGTAGCTCCTATAATTCACCCCTCCACTTT. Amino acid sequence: CASGSSYNSPLHF.

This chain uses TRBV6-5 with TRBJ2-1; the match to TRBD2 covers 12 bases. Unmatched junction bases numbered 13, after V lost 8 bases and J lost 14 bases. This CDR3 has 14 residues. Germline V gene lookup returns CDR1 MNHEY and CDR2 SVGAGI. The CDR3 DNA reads TGTGCCAGCGTCCCTAGCGGGAGGGCCGGAAGTAAGTTCTTC. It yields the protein CASVPSGRAGSKFF.

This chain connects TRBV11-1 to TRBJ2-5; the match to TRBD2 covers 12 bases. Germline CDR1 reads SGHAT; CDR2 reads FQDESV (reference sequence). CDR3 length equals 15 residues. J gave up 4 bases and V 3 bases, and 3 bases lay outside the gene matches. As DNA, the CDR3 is TGTGCCAGCAGCTTTGGACTAGCGGGGAGAGAGACCCAGTACTTC. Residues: CASSFGLAGRETQYF. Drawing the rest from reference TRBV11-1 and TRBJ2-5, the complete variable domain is EAEVAQSPRYKITEKSQAVAFWCDPISGHATLYWYRQILGQGPELLVQFQDESVVDDSQLPKDRFSAERLKGVDSTLKIQPAELGDSAMYLCASSFGLAGRETQYFGPGTRLLVL.

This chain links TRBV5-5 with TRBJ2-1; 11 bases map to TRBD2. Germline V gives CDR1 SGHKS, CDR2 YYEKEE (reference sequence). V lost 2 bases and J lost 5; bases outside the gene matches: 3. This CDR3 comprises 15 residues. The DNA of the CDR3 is TGTGCCAGCAGCTTACTAGCGGGAGTAAACAATGAGCAGTTCTTC. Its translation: CASSLLAGVNNEQFF.

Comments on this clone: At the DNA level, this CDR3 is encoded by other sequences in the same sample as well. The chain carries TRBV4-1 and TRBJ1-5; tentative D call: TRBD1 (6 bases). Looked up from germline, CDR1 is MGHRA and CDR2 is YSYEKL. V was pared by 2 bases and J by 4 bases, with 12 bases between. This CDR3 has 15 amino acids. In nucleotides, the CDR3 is TGCGCCAGCAGCCAACTAACAGGGTATAATCAGCCCCAGCATTTT. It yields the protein CASSQLTGYNQPQHF.